This T cell receptor beta chain was identified during a study of molecular identifiers for immune sequencing clone quantification. Libraries for naive CD8 T cells, which were made from about 19,000 to 1,100,000 sorted cells, drew on 10%, 30% or 50% of the RNA. Naive CD8 T cells, phenotype CD8+CD4-CCR7+CD45RA+, were sorted. A remark on this clonotype: The antigen remains unidentified. Germline is not matched at one junction end, which may reflect a read error.

This CDR3 comprises 16 residues. CDR1 is SNHLY, CDR2 FYNNEI, per germline. Study-level results: In cases of identical TCR molecules sharing a barcode, highly expanded clone sizes could be underestimated.

Previously described methods and listed TCR primers were employed for the bulk TCR libraries. TCRdb re-called the PCR reads with MiXCR, one entry per CDR3 protein. Here the sample spans about 320,000 distinct CDR3 sequences, 24% being singletons. Sample: naive CD8+ T cells from blood, with Jurkat cell RNA spiked in. Subset indicated: FACS-sorted CD8+CD4-CCR7+CD45RA+ naive T cells. The chain couples TRBV2 to TRBJ2-5, with a weak D call TRBD2 (6 bases). The receptor's source is a human donor in good health. Some libraries in this study had Jurkat cell RNA spiked in. The CDR3 reads CASSEDLGSIQETQYF. CDR3 in DNA: TGTGCCAGCAGTGAAGATCTCGGGAGTATCCAAGAGACACAGTACTTC. Using reference TRBV2 and TRBJ2-5 for the parts outside the CDR3, the full variable domain is EPEVTQTPSHQVTQMGQEVILRCVPISNHLYFYWYRQILGQKVEFLVSFYNNEISEKSEIFDDQFSVERPDGSNFTLKIRSTKLEDSAMYFCASSEDLGSIQETQYFGPGTRLLVL.